In its sample, the clone carrying this T cell receptor (beta chain) was seen once. In the original analysis: Cell counts per sample came from amplifying reference gene primers. Produced via immunoSEQ multiplex PCR; TCRdb's table is partial and in-frame only. V, J and clone size are those of that table, while D and trimming were read from the DNA. This sample has about 240,000 clones, with 75% to 90% found just once. These data come from a study of blood T cell repertoires in COVID-19. The overall study: The United States, Italy and Spain were the sources of the acute and convalescent COVID-19 samples. T cells, B-cell-depleted T cells, or PBMCs supplied cDNA or gDNA.

The V end lost 5 bases, the J end lost 3 bases, and 8 bases lay between the germline ends. Germline CDR1 is SSHAT and CDR2 is FNYEAQ (reference sequence). This CDR3 is built from 13 residues. Sequencing was performed on peripheral blood. The chain is built from TRBV7-7 and TRBJ1-5; no definite D call. The receptor's source is a man aged 60-69 years who had recovered from COVID-19. The CDR3 nucleotides read TGTGCCAGCAGCGCGGGGAACAATCAGCCCCAGCATTTT. Amino acid sequence: CASSAGNNQPQHF.